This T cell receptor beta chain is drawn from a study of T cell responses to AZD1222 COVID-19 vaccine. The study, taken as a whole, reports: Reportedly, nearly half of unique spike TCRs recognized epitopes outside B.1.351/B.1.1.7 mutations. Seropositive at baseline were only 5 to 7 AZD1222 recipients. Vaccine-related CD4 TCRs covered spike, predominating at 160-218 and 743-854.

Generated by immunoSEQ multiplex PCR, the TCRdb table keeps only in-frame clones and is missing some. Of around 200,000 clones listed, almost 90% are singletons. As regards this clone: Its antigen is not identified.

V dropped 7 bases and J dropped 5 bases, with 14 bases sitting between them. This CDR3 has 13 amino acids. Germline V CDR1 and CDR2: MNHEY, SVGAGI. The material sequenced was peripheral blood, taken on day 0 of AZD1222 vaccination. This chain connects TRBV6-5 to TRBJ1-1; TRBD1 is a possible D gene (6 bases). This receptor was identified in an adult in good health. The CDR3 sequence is CASTQRGVTEAFF. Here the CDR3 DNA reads TGTGCCAGCACCCAAAGGGGGGTTACTGAAGCTTTCTTT.